Following are 18 T cell receptor beta chains from one sample sequenced in a study of cytomegalovirus exposure and HLA in healthy donors. A multiplex PCR was run with 60 Vbeta primers and 13 Jbeta primers. The repertoire was sequenced with immunoSEQ multiplex PCR; TCRdb's copy has only in-frame clones and lacks some. This sample has around 200,000 clones, with just under 75% found just once. Sequencing input: PBMCs. These receptors came from a woman in her twenties or thirties in good health and CMV-seropositive.

This clone was counted between two and nine times. The chain links TRBV18 to TRBJ2-7; tentatively, D is TRBD1 (6 bases). Germline lookup yields CDR1 KGHSH and CDR2 LQKENI. The V end lost 2 bases, the J end lost 5 bases, and 13 bases lay between the germline ends. The CDR3 consists of 14 residues. The CDR3 protein is CASSPGAGENEQYF. The CDR3 DNA reads as TGTGCCAGCTCACCAGGAGCAGGGGAAAACGAGCAGTACTTC.

The chain couples TRBV21-1 to TRBJ2-5; the table names TRBD2, a call not compared with the DNA. TRBV21-1 is flagged as a pseudogene. CDR3 length: 15 amino acids. CDR3 protein: CASSKVEASEETQYF. CDR3 bases: TGTGCCAGCAGCAAAGTTGAAGCGAGTGAAGAGACCCAGTACTTC.

This clone occurred a few times. The CDR3 nucleotides are TGTGCCAGCAGCAAAGAGAGCGGGAGGGCCAAGGACAAAAACATTCAGTACTTC. It yields the protein CASSKESGRAKDKNIQYF. The chain uses TRBV21-1 and TRBJ2-4; TRBD2 is taken as the D call from the table, unchecked against the DNA. TRBV21-1 constitutes a pseudogene. This CDR3 comprises 18 residues.

This sequence joins TRBV19 and TRBJ2-2; 9 positions match TRBD1. CDR1 is LNHDA, CDR2 SQIVND, per germline (reference sequence). V was clipped by 4 bases and J by 6 bases; unmatched bases: 9. CDR3 size: 16 residues. CDR3 amino acids: CASSTGGTGRAGELFF. CDR3 DNA sequence: TGTGCCAGTAGTACAGGAGGGACAGGGAGGGCCGGGGAGCTGTTTTTT.

This clone appeared once. V is TRBV11-2 and J is TRBJ2-1; 16 positions agree with TRBD2. J was trimmed by 5 bases and V by 5 bases; bases with no gene match: 9. Germline V gives CDR1 SGHAT, CDR2 FQNNGV. The CDR3 runs 18 residues. The CDR3 bases are TGTGCCAGCAGCGGCGGGACTAGCGGGAGGGCCCAGGACAATGAGCAGTTCTTC. Translation: CASSGGTSGRAQDNEQFF.

The chain joins TRBV5-3 to TRBJ2-1; 12 bases agree with TRBD2. TRBV5-3 qualifies as an ORF whose function is uncertain. The V and J ends lost 0 bases and 6 bases, in that order; junction bases with no gene match: 13. The CDR3 spans 19 residues. The CDR3 here is CARSLARASGRGHPNEQFF. In DNA, the CDR3 is TGTGCCAGAAGCTTGGCCAGGGCTAGCGGGAGGGGGCACCCCAATGAGCAGTTCTTC.

This clone has a handful of counts. This chain joins TRBV5-1 and TRBJ1-3; D unclear. V was shortened by 5 bases and J by 0 bases, with 9 bases between the two germline ends. The CDR3 spans 14 residues. Per the germline V gene, CDR1 is SGHRS and CDR2 is YFSETQ. CDR3 amino acids: CASRIEVSGNTIYF. The DNA for the CDR3 is TGCGCCAGCAGGATCGAGGTCTCTGGAAACACCATATATTTT.

The V and J genes are TRBV21-1 and TRBJ1-1; the table's TRBD1 call for D was not verified on the DNA. TRBV21-1 is shown as a pseudogene. The CDR3 length is 15 residues. CDR3 in amino acids: CASSPRDSMNTEAFF. For the CDR3, the DNA is TGTGCCAGCAGCCCCCGGGACAGCATGAACACTGAAGCTTTCTTT.

The chain carries TRBV6-1 and TRBJ1-1, with D possibly being TRBD1 (5 bases). Per germline, CDR1 MNHNS and CDR2 SASEGT. The CDR3 covers 12 residues. The V gene lost 8 bases and the J gene lost 4 bases, with 11 bases spanning the gap. CDR3 amino acids: CASSGGRTEAFF. CDR3 DNA sequence: TGTGCCAGCTCGGGGGGACGCACTGAAGCTTTCTTT.

CDR3 protein: CASSSVPYEQYF. The CDR3, as DNA: TGTGCCAGCAGTTCGGTCCCCTACGAGCAGTACTTC. This chain joins TRBV28 and TRBJ2-7; D not certain. The CDR3 sequence is 12 residues long. The germline V gene has CDR1 MDHEN and CDR2 SYDVKM. V lost 4 bases and J 2 bases, leaving 6 bases between the germline ends.

The chain couples TRBV5-5 to TRBJ1-2; the match to TRBD1 covers 7 bases. Unmatched junction bases numbered 2, after V lost 0 bases and J lost 6 bases. The CDR3 sequence is 13 residues long. The germline V gene encodes CDR1 SGHKS and CDR2 YYEKEE (reference sequence). CDR3 sequence reads: CASSLGQGDGYTF. For the CDR3, the DNA is TGTGCCAGCAGCTTGGGACAGGGAGATGGCTACACCTTC.

The chain recombines TRBV11-2 with TRBJ2-1; 10 positions agree with TRBD2. The CDR3 is made up of 16 amino acids. The germline gives CDR1 SGHAT, CDR2 FQNNGV. The trim removed 1 base at V and 7 bases at J, leaving 7 bases unmatched. The CDR3 here is CASSLVTSGTGNEQFF. Written as DNA, the CDR3 is TGTGCCAGCAGCTTAGTAACTAGCGGGACAGGAAATGAGCAGTTCTTC. Variable domain in full (rest from reference TRBV11-2 and TRBJ2-1): EAGVAQSPRYKIIEKRQSVAFWCNPISGHATLYWYQQILGQGPKLLIQFQNNGVVDDSQLPKDRFSAERLKGVDSTLKIQPAKLEDSAVYLCASSLVTSGTGNEQFFGPGTRLTVL.

The chain's CDR3 is CASSTGTGGGETQYF. The CDR3 bases are TGTGCCAGTAGTACCGGGACAGGGGGCGGGGAGACCCAGTACTTC. The chain recombines TRBV19 with TRBJ2-5; 12 bases agree with TRBD1. The V segment lost 4 bases and the J segment 5 bases; nucleotides outside the gene matches: 5. The CDR3 extends over 15 amino acids. CDR1 LNHDA and CDR2 SQIVND come from the germline V gene (reference sequence).

The V and J genes are TRBV19 and TRBJ2-3, with 7 bases aligning to TRBD2. The V segment lost 3 bases and the J segment 1 base; nucleotides outside the gene matches: 4. The CDR3 covers 15 residues. The germline gives CDR1 LNHDA, CDR2 SQIVND (reference sequence). For the CDR3, the DNA is TGTGCCAGTAGTATTGCGGCGGGAGGCACAGATACGCAGTATTTT. It is translated as CASSIAAGGTDTQYF.

J is TRBJ2-1 and V is TRBV28; 8 bases match TRBD2. With 8 bases clipped from V and 3 bases from J, the junction kept 6 bases outside the gene matches. The CDR3 length is 14 residues. The germline gives CDR1 MDHEN, CDR2 SYDVKM. As DNA, the CDR3 is TGTGCCAGCGGCAGCGGGAGCGGCTACAATGAGCAGTTCTTC. Translating gives CASGSGSGYNEQFF.

The V call is TRBV6-6, the J call TRBJ1-5, with TRBD1 identical over 8 bases. Trimming at V came to 4 bases and at J to 2 bases, leaving 7 bases not matched to a gene. This CDR3 comprises 16 residues. Germline CDR1 reads MNHNY; CDR2 reads SVGAGI (reference sequence). CDR3 in amino acids: CASSSTGEGGNQPQHF. CDR3 sequence (DNA): TGTGCCAGCAGTTCGACAGGGGAAGGGGGCAATCAGCCCCAGCATTTT.

The chain recombines TRBV11-3 with TRBJ2-1, with TRBD2 matching over 8 bases. This CDR3 comprises 15 residues. Germline V CDR1 and CDR2: SGHNT, YENEEA. Trimming removed 3 bases from V and 7 bases from J; junction bases left unmatched: 8. Here the CDR3 reads CASSFSSGITNEQFF. In DNA form, the CDR3 reads TGTGCCAGCAGCTTCAGTAGCGGGATAACGAATGAGCAGTTCTTC. Full variable domain (missing parts from reference TRBV11-3 and TRBJ2-1): EAGVVQSPRYKIIEKKQPVAFWCNPISGHNTLYWYLQNLGQGPELLIRYENEEAVDDSQLPKDRFSAERLKGVDSTLKIQPAELGDSAVYLCASSFSSGITNEQFFGPGTRLTVL.

In its sample, this clone was seen a few times. The V gene is TRBV6-1, the J gene TRBJ2-7, with 9 bases matching TRBD2. This CDR3 has 14 residues. V shed 7 bases and J 0 bases; nucleotides not matched to a gene: 4. Germline V gene sequence: CDR1 MNHNS, CDR2 SASEGT. Written as DNA, the CDR3 is TGTGCCAGCATGAAGACTAGCGGCTCCTACGAGCAGTACTTC. It yields the protein CASMKTSGSYEQYF.